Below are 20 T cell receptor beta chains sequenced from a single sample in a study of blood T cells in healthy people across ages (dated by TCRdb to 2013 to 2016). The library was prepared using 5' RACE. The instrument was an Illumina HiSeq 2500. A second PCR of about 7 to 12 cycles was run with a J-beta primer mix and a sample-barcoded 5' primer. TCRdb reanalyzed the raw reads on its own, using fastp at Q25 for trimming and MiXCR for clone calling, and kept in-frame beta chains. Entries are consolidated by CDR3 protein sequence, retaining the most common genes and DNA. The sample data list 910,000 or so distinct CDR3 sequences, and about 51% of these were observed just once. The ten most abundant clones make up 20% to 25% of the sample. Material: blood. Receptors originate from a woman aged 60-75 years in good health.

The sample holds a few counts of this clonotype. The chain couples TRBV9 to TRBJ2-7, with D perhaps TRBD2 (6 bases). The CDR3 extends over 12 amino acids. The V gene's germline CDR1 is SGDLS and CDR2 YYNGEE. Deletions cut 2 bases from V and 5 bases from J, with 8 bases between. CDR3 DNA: TGTGCCAGCAGCGTCGGGGGTGACGAGCAGTACTTC. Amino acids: CASSVGGDEQYF.

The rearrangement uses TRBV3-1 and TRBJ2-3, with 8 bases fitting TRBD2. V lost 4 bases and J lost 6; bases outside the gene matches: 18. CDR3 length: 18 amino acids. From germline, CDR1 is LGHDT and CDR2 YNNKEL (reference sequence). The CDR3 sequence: CASSRDRPGTRGPDTQYF. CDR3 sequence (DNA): TGTGCCAGCAGCCGCGACCGGCCCGGGACTAGGGGCCCGGATACGCAGTATTTT.

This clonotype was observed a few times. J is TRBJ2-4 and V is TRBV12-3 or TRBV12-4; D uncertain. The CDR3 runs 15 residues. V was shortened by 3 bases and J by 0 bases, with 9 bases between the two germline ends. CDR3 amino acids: CASSLPKGAKNIQYF. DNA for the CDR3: TGTGCCAGCAGTTTGCCCAAGGGAGCCAAAAACATTCAGTACTTC.

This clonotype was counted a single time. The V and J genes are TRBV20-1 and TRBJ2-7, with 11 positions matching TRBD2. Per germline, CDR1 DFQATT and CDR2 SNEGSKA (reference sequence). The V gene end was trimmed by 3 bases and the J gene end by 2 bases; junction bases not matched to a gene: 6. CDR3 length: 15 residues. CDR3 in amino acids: CSARDGTSGPYEQYF. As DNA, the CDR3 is TGCAGTGCTAGGGACGGGACTAGCGGCCCCTACGAGCAGTACTTC.

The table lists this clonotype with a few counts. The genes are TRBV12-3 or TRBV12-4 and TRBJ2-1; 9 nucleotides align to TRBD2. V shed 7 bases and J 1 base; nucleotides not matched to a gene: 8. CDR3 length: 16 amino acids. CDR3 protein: CASTWVSGRSYNEQFF. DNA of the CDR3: TGTGCCAGCACCTGGGTCAGCGGGAGGTCCTACAATGAGCAGTTCTTC.

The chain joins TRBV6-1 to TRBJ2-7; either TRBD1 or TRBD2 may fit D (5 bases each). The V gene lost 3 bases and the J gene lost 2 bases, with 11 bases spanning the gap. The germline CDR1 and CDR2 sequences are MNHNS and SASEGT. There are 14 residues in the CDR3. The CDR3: CASSEAGSAYEQYF. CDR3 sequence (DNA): TGTGCCAGCAGTGAGGCAGGGAGCGCCTACGAGCAGTACTTC.

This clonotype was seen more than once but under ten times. The CDR3 nucleotides read TGTGCCAGCAGCAAGGACAGACATCAGCCCCAGCATTTT. This gives the protein CASSKDRHQPQHF. This chain joins TRBV7-2 and TRBJ1-5, with D possibly TRBD1 on 6 matching bases. Germline V gives CDR1 SGHTA, CDR2 FQGNSA. The CDR3 is 13 residues long. V lost 5 bases to trimming and J lost 5 bases, with 10 bases between them. Using reference TRBV7-2 and TRBJ1-5 for the parts outside the CDR3, the full variable domain is GAGVSQSPSNKVTEKGKDVELRCDPISGHTALYWYRQSLGQGLEFLIYFQGNSAPDKSGLPSDRFSAERTGGSVSTLTIQRTQQEDSAVYLCASSKDRHQPQHFGDGTRLSIL.

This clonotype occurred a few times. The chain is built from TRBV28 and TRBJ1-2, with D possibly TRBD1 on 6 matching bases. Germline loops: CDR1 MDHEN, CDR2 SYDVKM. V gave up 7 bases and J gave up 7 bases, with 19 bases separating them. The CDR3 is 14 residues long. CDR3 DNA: TGTGCCAGCAAGGTCGTGGGGGCTGCTGGTGGCTACACCTTC. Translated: CASKVVGAAGGYTF.

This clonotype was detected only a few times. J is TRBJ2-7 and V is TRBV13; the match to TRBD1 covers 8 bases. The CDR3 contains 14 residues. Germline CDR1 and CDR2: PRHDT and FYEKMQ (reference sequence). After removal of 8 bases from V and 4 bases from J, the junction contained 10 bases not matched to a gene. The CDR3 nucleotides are TGTGCCAGCGCAGGTAGACAGGGGAATTACGAGCAGTACTTC. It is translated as CASAGRQGNYEQYF.

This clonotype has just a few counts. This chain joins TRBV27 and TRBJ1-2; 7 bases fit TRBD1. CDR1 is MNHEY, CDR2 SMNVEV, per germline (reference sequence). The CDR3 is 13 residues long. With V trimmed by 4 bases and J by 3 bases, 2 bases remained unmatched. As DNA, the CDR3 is TGTGCCAGCAGTTCCCAGGGGGACTATGGCTACACCTTC. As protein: CASSSQGDYGYTF.

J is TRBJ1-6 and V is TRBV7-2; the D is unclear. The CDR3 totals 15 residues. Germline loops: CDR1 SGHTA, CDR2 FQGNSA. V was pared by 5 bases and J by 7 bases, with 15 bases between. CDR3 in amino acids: CASSLNRAPNSPLHF. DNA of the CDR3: TGTGCCAGCAGCCTCAACCGGGCCCCAAATTCACCCCTCCACTTT.

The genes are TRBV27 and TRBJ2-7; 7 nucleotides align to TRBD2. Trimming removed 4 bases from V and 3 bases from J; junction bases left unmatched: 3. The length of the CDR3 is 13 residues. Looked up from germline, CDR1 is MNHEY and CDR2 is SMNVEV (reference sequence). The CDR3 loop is CASSYASGYEQYF. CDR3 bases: TGTGCCAGCAGTTATGCTAGCGGCTACGAGCAGTACTTC.

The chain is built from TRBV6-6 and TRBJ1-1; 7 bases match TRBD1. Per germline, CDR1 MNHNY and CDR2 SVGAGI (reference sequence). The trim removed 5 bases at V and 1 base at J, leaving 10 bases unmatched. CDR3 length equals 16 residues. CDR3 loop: CASSIQTTGRNTEAFF. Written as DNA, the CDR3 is TGTGCCAGCAGTATTCAAACGACAGGGCGGAACACTGAAGCTTTCTTT.

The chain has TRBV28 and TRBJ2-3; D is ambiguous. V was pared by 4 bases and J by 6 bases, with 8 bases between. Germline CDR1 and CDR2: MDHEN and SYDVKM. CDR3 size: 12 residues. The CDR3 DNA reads TGTGCCAGCAGTTGGGGAAGCGATACGCAGTATTTT. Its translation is CASSWGSDTQYF.

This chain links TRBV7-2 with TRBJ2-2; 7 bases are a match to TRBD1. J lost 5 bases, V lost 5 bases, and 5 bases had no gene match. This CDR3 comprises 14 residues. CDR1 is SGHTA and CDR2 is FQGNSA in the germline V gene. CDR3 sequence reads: CASSHGTATGELFF. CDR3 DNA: TGTGCCAGCAGCCATGGGACAGCTACCGGGGAGCTGTTTTTT. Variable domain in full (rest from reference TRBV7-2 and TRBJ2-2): GAGVSQSPSNKVTEKGKDVELRCDPISGHTALYWYRQSLGQGLEFLIYFQGNSAPDKSGLPSDRFSAERTGGSVSTLTIQRTQQEDSAVYLCASSHGTATGELFFGEGSRLTVL.

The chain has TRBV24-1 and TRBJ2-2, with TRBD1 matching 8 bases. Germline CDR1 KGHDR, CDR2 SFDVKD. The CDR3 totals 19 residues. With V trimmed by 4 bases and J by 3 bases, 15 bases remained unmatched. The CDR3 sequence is CATSDHLSTGAIDTGELFF. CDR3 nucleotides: TGTGCCACCAGTGACCACCTGTCGACAGGGGCGATTGACACCGGGGAGCTGTTTTTT.

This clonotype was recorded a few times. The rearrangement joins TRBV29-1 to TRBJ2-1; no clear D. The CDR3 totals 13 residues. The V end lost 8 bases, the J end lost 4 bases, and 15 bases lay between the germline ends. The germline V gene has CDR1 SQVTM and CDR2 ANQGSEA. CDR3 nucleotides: TGCAGCACAGATGGGTTGGGTTACAATGAGCAGTTCTTC. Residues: CSTDGLGYNEQFF.

The CDR3 spells CASSSDRSRNDEQFF. CDR3 DNA: TGTGCCAGCAGCTCGGACAGGTCGAGAAACGATGAGCAGTTCTTC. The genes are TRBV6-5 and TRBJ2-1; 7 bases line up with TRBD1. With V trimmed by 6 bases and J by 8 bases, 13 bases remained unmatched. CDR1 is MNHEY and CDR2 is SVGAGI in the germline V gene. The CDR3 length is 15 residues.

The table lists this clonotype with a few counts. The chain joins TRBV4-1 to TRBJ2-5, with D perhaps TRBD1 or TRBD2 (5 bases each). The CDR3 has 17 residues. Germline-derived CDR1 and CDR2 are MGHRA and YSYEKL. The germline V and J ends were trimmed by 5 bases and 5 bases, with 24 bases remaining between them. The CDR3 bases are TGCGCCAGCAGCTCGTCTTCATTCGAGGGACGCGAGGAGACCCAGTACTTC. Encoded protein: CASSSSSFEGREETQYF.

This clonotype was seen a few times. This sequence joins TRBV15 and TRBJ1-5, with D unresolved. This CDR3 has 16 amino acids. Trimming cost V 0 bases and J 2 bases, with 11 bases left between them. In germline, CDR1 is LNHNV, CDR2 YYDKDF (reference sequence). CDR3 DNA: TGTGCCACCAGCAGAGATTCCGGTAGACGCAATCAGCCCCAGCATTTT. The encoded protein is CATSRDSGRRNQPQHF.